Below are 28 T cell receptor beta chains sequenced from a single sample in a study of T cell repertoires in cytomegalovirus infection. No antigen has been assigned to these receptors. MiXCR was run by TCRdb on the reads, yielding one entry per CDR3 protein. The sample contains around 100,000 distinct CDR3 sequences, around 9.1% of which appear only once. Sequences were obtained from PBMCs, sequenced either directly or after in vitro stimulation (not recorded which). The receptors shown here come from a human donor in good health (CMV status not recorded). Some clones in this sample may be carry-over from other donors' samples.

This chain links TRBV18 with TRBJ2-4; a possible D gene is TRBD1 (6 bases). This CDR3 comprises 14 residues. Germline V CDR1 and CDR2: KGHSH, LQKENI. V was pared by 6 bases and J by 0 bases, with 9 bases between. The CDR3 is CASSSGAAKNIQYF. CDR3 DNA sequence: TGTGCCAGCTCGTCAGGGGCAGCCAAAAACATTCAGTACTTC.

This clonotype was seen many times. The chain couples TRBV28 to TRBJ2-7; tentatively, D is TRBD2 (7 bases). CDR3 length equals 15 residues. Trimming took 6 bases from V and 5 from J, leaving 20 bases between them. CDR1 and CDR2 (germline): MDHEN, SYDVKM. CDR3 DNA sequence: TGTGCCAGCAGCCCACGGTTGGGGGCGGGGGACGAGCAGTACGTC. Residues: CASSPRLGAGDEQYV.

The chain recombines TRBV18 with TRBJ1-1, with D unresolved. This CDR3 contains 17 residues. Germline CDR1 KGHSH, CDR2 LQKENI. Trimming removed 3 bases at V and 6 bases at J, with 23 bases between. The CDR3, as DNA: TGTGCCAGCTCACCTTTCCCCCCGGACCCCCGTTTTTCTGAAGCTTTCTTT. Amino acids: CASSPFPPDPRFSEAFF.

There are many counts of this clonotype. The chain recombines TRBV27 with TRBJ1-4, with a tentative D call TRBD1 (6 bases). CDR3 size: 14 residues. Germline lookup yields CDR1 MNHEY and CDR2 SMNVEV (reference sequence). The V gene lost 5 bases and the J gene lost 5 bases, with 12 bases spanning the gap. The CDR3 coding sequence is TGTGCCAGCAGTCCTCGGACAGTGAATGAAAAACTGTTTTTT. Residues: CASSPRTVNEKLFF.

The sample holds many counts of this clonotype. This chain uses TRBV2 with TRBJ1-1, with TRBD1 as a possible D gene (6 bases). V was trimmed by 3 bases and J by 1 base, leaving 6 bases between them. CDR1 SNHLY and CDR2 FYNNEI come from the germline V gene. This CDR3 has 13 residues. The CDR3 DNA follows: TGTGCCAGCAGTGACAGGGGGAACACTGAAGCTTTCTTT. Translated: CASSDRGNTEAFF.

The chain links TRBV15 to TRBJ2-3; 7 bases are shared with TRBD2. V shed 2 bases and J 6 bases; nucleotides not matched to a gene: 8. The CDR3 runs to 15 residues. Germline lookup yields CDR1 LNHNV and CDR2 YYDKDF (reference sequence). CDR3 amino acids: CATSRNSGRQDTQYF. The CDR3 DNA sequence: TGTGCCACCAGCAGAAATAGCGGGCGCCAGGATACGCAGTATTTT.

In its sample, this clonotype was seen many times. The CDR3 region has the DNA TGTGCCAGCAGCCCGGACGGGTATACGCAGTATTTT. As protein: CASSPDGYTQYF. The chain carries TRBV7-2 and TRBJ2-3; no clear D. CDR3 size: 12 residues. Germline V gives CDR1 SGHTA, CDR2 FQGNSA. V was pared by 5 bases and J by 7 bases, with 10 bases between.

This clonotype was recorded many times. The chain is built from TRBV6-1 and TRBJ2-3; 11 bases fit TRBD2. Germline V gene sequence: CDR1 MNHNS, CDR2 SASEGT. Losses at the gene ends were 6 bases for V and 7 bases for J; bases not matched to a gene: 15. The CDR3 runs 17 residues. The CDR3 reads CASSLNPTSGSRNTQYF. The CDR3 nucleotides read TGTGCCAGCAGCCTAAACCCCACTAGCGGGAGTAGGAATACGCAGTATTTT.

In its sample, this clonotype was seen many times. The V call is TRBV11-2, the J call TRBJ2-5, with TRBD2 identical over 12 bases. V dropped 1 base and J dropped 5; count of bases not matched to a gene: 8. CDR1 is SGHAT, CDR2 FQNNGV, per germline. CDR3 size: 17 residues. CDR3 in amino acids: CASSLGSLAGGGETQYF. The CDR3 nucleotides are TGTGCCAGCAGCTTAGGGTCCCTAGCGGGAGGGGGGGAGACCCAGTACTTC.

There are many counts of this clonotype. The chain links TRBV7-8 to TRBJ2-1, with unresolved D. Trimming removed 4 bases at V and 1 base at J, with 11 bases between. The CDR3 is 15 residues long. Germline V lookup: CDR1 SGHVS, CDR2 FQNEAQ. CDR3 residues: CASSYPAGSYNEQFF. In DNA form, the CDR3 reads TGTGCCAGCAGCTACCCAGCTGGATCCTACAATGAGCAGTTCTTC.

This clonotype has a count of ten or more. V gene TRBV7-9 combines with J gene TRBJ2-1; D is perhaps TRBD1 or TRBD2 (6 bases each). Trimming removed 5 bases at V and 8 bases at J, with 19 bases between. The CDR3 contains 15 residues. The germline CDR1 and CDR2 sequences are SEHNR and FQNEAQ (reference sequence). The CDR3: CASSPGASRFDEQFF. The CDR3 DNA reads TGTGCCAGCAGCCCGGGGGCGAGTCGTTTCGATGAGCAGTTCTTC. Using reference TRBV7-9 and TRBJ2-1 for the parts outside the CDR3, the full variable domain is DTGVSQNPRHKITKRGQNVTFRCDPISEHNRLYWYRQTLGQGPEFLTYFQNEAQLEKSRLLSDRFSAERPKGSFSTLEIQRTEQGDSAMYLCASSPGASRFDEQFFGPGTRLTVL.

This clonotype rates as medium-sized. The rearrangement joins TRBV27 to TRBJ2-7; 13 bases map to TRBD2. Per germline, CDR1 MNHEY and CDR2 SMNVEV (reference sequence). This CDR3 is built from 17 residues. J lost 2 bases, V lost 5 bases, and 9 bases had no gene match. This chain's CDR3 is CASSTSRTSGRPYEQYF. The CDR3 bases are TGTGCCAGCAGTACTTCTCGGACTAGCGGGAGACCCTACGAGCAGTACTTC.

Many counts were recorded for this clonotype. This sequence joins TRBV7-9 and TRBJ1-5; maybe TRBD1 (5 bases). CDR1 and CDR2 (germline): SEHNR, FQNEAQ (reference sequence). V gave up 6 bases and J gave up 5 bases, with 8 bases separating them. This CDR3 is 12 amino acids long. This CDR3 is CASRGEDQPQHF. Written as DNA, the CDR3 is TGTGCCAGCAGGGGGGAAGATCAGCCCCAGCATTTT.

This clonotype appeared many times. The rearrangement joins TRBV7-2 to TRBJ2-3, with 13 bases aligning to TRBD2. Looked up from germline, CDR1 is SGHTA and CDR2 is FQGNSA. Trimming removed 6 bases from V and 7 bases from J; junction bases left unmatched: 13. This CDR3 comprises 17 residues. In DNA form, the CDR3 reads TGTGCCAGCAGTGCCGGACTAGCGGGAGTTAGCTGGCATACGCAGTATTTT. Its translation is CASSAGLAGVSWHTQYF.

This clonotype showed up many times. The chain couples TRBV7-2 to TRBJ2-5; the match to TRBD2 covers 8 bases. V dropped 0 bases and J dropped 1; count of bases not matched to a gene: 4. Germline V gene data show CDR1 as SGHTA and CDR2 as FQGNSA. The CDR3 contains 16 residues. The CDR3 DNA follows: TGTGCCAGCAGCTTAGCTTTAGCGGGGCTCCAAGAGACCCAGTACTTC. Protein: CASSLALAGLQETQYF.

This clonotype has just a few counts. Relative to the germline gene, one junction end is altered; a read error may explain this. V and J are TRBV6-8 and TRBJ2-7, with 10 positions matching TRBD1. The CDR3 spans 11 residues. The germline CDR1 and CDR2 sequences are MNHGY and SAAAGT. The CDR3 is CASSYGTGETF. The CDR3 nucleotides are TGTGCCAGCAGTTATGGGACAGGGGAAACCTTC.

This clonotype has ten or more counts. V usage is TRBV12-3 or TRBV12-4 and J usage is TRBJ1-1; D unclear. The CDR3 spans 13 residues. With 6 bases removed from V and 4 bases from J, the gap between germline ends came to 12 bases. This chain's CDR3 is CASRQVTGTEAFF. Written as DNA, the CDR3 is TGTGCCAGCAGGCAAGTCACGGGCACTGAAGCTTTCTTT.

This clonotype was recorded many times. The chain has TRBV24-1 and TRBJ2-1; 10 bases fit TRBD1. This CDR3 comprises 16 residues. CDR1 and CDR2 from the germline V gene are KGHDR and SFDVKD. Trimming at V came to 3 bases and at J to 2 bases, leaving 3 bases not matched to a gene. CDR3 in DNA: TGTGCCACCAGTGATCGCGGACAGGGGGCCTACAATGAGCAGTTCTTC. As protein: CATSDRGQGAYNEQFF.

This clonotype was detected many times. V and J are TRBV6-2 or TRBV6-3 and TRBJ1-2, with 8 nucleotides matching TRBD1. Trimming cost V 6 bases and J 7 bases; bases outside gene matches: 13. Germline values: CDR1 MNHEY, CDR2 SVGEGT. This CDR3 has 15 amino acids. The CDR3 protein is CASRNGQGTVFGYTF. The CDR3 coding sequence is TGTGCCAGCAGAAACGGACAGGGCACGGTCTTTGGCTACACCTTC.

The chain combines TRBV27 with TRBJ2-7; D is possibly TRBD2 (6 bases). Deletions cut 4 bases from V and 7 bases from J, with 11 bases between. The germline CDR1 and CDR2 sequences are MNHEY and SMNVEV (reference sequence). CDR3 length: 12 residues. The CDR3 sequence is CASSSRGREQYV. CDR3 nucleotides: TGTGCCAGCAGTTCCCGGGGGAGGGAGCAGTACGTC.

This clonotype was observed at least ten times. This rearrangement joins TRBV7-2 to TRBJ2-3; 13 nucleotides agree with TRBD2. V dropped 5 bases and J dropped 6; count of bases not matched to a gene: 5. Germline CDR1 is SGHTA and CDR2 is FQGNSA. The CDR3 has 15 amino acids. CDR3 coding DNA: TGTGCCAGCAGCCCAGGACTAGCGGGAGCTGATACGCAGTATTTT. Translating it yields CASSPGLAGADTQYF.

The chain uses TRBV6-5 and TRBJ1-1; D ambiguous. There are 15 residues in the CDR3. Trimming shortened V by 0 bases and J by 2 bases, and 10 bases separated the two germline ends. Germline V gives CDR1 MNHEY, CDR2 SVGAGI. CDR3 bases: TGTGCCAGCAGTTACTCGTCAGGACCTAACACTGAAGCTTTCTTT. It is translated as CASSYSSGPNTEAFF.

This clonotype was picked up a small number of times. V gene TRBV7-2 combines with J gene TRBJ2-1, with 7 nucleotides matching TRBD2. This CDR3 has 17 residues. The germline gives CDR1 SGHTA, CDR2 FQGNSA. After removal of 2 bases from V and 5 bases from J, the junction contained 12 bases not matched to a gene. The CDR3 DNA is TGTGCCAGCAGCTTATTCCCCTCAGCGGGAAAAAACAATGAGCAGTTCTTC. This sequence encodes CASSLFPSAGKNNEQFF.

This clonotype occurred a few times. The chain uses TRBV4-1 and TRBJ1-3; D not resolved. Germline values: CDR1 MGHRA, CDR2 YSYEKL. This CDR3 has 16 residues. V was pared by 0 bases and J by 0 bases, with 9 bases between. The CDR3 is CASSQERSPSGNTIYF. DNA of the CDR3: TGCGCCAGCAGCCAAGAGCGGTCACCCTCTGGAAACACCATATATTTT.

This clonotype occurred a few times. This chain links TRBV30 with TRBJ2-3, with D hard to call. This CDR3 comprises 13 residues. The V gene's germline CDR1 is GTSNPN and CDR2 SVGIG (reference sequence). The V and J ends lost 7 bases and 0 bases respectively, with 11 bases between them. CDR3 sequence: CAFDLLSTDTQYF. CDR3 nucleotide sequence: TGTGCCTTTGACCTCCTAAGCACAGATACGCAGTATTTT.

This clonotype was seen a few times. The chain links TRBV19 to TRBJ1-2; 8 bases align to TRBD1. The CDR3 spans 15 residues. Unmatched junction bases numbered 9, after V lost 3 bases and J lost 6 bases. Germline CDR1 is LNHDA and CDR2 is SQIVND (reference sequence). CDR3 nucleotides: TGTGCCAGTAGTATTATGAGGACAGGGAGTAATGGCTACACCTTC. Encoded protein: CASSIMRTGSNGYTF.

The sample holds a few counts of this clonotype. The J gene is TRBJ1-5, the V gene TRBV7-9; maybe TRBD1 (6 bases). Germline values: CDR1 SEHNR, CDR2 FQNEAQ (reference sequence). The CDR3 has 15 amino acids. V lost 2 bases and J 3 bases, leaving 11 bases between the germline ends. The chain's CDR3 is CASSLLGGTNQPQHF. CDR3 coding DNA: TGTGCCAGCAGCTTACTGGGGGGCACCAATCAGCCCCAGCATTTT.

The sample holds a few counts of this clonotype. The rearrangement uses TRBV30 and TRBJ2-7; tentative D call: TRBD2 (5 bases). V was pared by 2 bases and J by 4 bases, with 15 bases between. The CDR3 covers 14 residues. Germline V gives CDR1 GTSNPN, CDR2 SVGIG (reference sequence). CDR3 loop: CAWSTKGSGYEQYV. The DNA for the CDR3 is TGTGCCTGGAGTACAAAAGGGTCGGGATACGAGCAGTACGTC.